This T cell receptor (beta chain) was recovered during a study of blood T cell repertoires in COVID-19 (dated by TCRdb to the early 2020s). Study-level background: ImmuneRACE Cohort 3 recovered participants were defined by two consecutive negative NP/OP PCR tests, healthcare professional clearance, or symptom resolution. Collaborator samples came from the United States, Italy and Spain and covered acute and convalescent phases of COVID-19. The prospective study material was composed of cDNA or gDNA derived from T cells, B-cell-depleted T cells, or PBMCs. Subjects who had been exposed to COVID-19, were actively infected with it, or had recovered from it provided the deeply sampled blood TCRbeta repertoires that made up the dataset. A freely available public database, intended as a resource for researchers studying the immune response to SARS-CoV-2, is where the repertoires were released. The samples were drawn from the first 160 participants of the ongoing ImmuneRACE study and from some 1,300 subjects provided by 6 global collaborators. The sample metadata nearly always contained a de-identified subject ID, COVID-19 status, age in years and sex. Where HLA class I and class II types were available, the types were taken from metadata supplied by the sample provider, not from assay-based typing. What the work shows at the level of the full study, not this receptor alone: How much clinical and demographic metadata was included differed by source and by participant, and the metadata was provided uncurated.

In the prospective study, participants were about 18 to 90 years old, resided in 25 or so geographic areas of the United States, and were enrolled through a virtual design. Cohort assignment in the prospective study relied on participant-reported clinical history from a screening survey and a study questionnaire. Each participant in the prospective study had whole blood, serum and a nasopharyngeal or oropharyngeal swab collected by mobile phlebotomists. Participants in the prospective study had the option to provide additional blood draws and questionnaires over an approximately two-month period. Blood samples from the prospective study were shipped frozen or at room temperature prior to DNA extraction. In regard to this clone: It has no known antigen specificity. Within one base of it there is no much larger clone, and no base qualities were kept.

TCRbeta CDR3 regions were amplified from genomic DNA using the immunoSEQ Assay, a bias-controlled multiplex PCR. As for the original processing: The number of nucleated cells in each sample was estimated from the amplification of reference gene primers within the assay. To quantify the absolute abundance of each unique TCRbeta CDR3 rearrangement, sequence reads were collapsed and filtered. Productive Simpson clonality was computed per sample as the square root of Simpson's diversity index over productive rearrangements. Here the immuneACCESS table is served through TCRdb, limited to in-frame sequences with V and J called. Missing clones are a known gap in these copies; in checked studies unresolved V genes cover under half, and the rest lacks a known reason. That table is the source of V, J and clone size, and D and trimming were worked out from the DNA. Counted in this sample were over 110,000 clones; around 82% of them appeared once. The ten top clones hold roughly 3.9% of the sample.

CDR1 and CDR2 are read off the germline V gene as MGHDK and SYGVNS. Spanning cysteine to phenylalanine, the CDR3 consists of 14 amino acids. Just the 42-base CDR3 DNA is kept, in frame starting at base 1. V and J are trimmed by 5 bases and 9 bases, and the gene matches miss 7 bases of the junction. Source material: PBMCs or T cells enriched from blood (not recorded which). The sequence is built from TRBV25-1 and TRBJ1-6; TRBD1 lines up with 7 middle nucleotides. The clonotype was recovered from a man aged 50-60 years in a cohort exposed to, infected with or recovered from COVID-19 (not recorded which). The sequence in DNA is TGTGCCAGCAGTCAGGGGGTTTGGGGTTCACCCCTCCACTTT. Translated, it gives CASSQGVWGSPLHF. Where the CDR3 stops, the reference TRBV25-1 and TRBJ1-6 genes take over; the full variable domain is EADIYQTPRYLVIGTGKKITLECSQTMGHDKMYWYQQDPGMELHLIHYSYGVNSTEKGDLSSESTVSRIRTEHFPLTLESARPSHTSQYLCASSQGVWGSPLHFGNGTRLTVT.